This TCR beta chain appears in the sequencing data of a study of T cell changes during pregnancy in multiple sclerosis. The CDR3 loop spans 11 amino acids. The V and J ends lost 5 bases and 10 bases, in that order; junction bases with no gene match: 3. Looked up from germline, CDR1 is GTSNPN and CDR2 is SVGIG (reference sequence). The repertoire was sequenced with immunoSEQ multiplex PCR; TCRdb's copy has only in-frame clones and lacks some. The sample includes approximately 50,000 clones, approximately 93% of them seen just once. The rearrangement uses TRBV30 and TRBJ1-1; the match to TRBD1 covers 11 bases. The sequencing used CD4+ T cells from peripheral blood mononuclear cells, collected in the third trimester of pregnancy. The sequence was obtained from a female donor with multiple sclerosis, enrolled in a pregnancy study. CDR3 nucleotides: TGTGCCTGGGGTGGGACAGGGGGAGCTTTCTTT. Residues: CAWGGTGGAFF.